These T cell receptor beta chains were read from a single sample in a study of T-cell reconstitution after alpha-beta-depleted transplantation in children. One entry per CDR3 protein results from TCRdb running MiXCR on the PCR reads. The data show more than 150,000 distinct CDR3 sequences, approximately 6.6% seen once. The sample here was PBMCs from the stem cell graft donor, taken from the stem cell graft. Receptor source: a human donor who donated a stem cell graft to a child with Wiskott-Aldrich syndrome. CDR3s include the opening cysteine and the closing phenylalanine or tryptophan. Each record gives: V gene, J gene, clone size, D gene, CDR3 DNA, CDR3 protein. A D gene is named only where the DNA matches it firmly. Clone size appears in some rows only: once, few, many, or a class for an expanded clone.

v_gene: TRBV6-5; j_gene: TRBJ2-2; abundance: many; d_gene: TRBD2; CDR3nt: TGTGCCAGCAGTTTAGCGGGGGGGCCTTCCGGGGAGCTGTTTTTT; CDR3aa: CASSLAGGPSGELFF
v_gene: TRBV7-2; j_gene: TRBJ2-1; abundance: many; d_gene: -; CDR3nt: TGTGCCAGCAGCTTATATCCGGTTACCAATGAGCAGTTCTTC; CDR3aa: CASSLYPVTNEQFF
v_gene: TRBV10-3; j_gene: TRBJ1-1; abundance: many; d_gene: -; CDR3nt: TGTGCCATCAGTGAGCGGATAGGGTATGCGGACACTGAAGCTTTCTTT; CDR3aa: CAISERIGYADTEAFF
v_gene: TRBV28; j_gene: TRBJ2-7; abundance: many; d_gene: TRBD1; CDR3nt: TGTGCCAGCATTGCACCGGGACAGGGTCTCGAGCAGTACTTC; CDR3aa: CASIAPGQGLEQYF
v_gene: TRBV18; j_gene: TRBJ2-1; abundance: -; d_gene: TRBD1; CDR3nt: TGTGCCAGCTCACCAACACAGGACAGGTACAATGAGCAGTTCTTC; CDR3aa: CASSPTQDRYNEQFF
v_gene: TRBV7-6; j_gene: TRBJ2-2; abundance: -; d_gene: TRBD1; CDR3nt: TGTGCCAGCAGCTTAGAGGACAGGGACACCGGGGAGCTGTTTTTT; CDR3aa: CASSLEDRDTGELFF
v_gene: TRBV12-3/TRBV12-4; j_gene: TRBJ2-7; abundance: many; d_gene: TRBD1; CDR3nt: TGTGCCAGCAGTCCTACCGGGACAGGGCGCGAGCAGTACTTC; CDR3aa: CASSPTGTGREQYF
v_gene: TRBV24-1; j_gene: TRBJ2-1; abundance: many; d_gene: TRBD2; CDR3nt: TGTGCCACCAGTTCCCCTAGCGGGAGCTCCTACAATGAGCAGTTCTTC; CDR3aa: CATSSPSGSSYNEQFF
v_gene: TRBV7-2; j_gene: TRBJ2-7; abundance: many; d_gene: -; CDR3nt: TGTGCCAGCAGCTTAGTGGGCGCCTTATCCTACGAGCAGTACTTC; CDR3aa: CASSLVGALSYEQYF
v_gene: TRBV28; j_gene: TRBJ2-7; abundance: many; d_gene: -; CDR3nt: TGTGCCAGCAGTACCCGACATAGCTCCTACGAGCAGTACTTC; CDR3aa: CASSTRHSSYEQYF
v_gene: TRBV28; j_gene: TRBJ2-7; abundance: many; d_gene: -; CDR3nt: TGTGCCAGCAGTTTCCCCCAGTACTTC; CDR3aa: CASSFPQYF
v_gene: TRBV28; j_gene: TRBJ1-1; abundance: many; d_gene: -; CDR3nt: TGTGCCAGCAGTTTTAAAAAGAACACTGAAGCTTTCTTT; CDR3aa: CASSFKKNTEAFF
v_gene: TRBV9; j_gene: TRBJ2-2; abundance: many; d_gene: TRBD1; CDR3nt: TGTGCCAGCAGCGTAGAAACAGGGGGCACCGGGGAGCTGTTTTTT; CDR3aa: CASSVETGGTGELFF
v_gene: TRBV14; j_gene: TRBJ2-1; abundance: few; d_gene: -; CDR3nt: TGTGCCAGCAGCCAAGATCGGACACTTTTAGGGGCGAATGAGCAGTTCTTC; CDR3aa: CASSQDRTLLGANEQFF
v_gene: TRBV30; j_gene: TRBJ2-5; abundance: few; d_gene: -; CDR3nt: TGTGCCTGGAGTGGCACTCTAGGGGAGACCCAGTACTTC; CDR3aa: CAWSGTLGETQYF
v_gene: TRBV12-3/TRBV12-4; j_gene: TRBJ1-3; abundance: many; d_gene: -; CDR3nt: TGTGCCAGCAGTTTAGGGGGTGGAGGAAACACCATATATTTT; CDR3aa: CASSLGGGGNTIYF
v_gene: TRBV11-3; j_gene: TRBJ1-1; abundance: -; d_gene: -; CDR3nt: TGTGCCAGCAGCTCCTACGACACGAACACTGAAGCTTTCTTT; CDR3aa: CASSSYDTNTEAFF
v_gene: TRBV4-2; j_gene: TRBJ2-5; abundance: -; d_gene: -; CDR3nt: TGTGCCAGCAGCCAAGATAACCGGGCCAACATGGGGGAGACCCAGTACTTC; CDR3aa: CASSQDNRANMGETQYF
v_gene: TRBV7-9; j_gene: TRBJ1-2; abundance: many; d_gene: -; CDR3nt: TGTGCCAGCAGCTTAAATTCTGCCGGGCAAGAAACCTTC; CDR3aa: CASSLNSAGQETF
v_gene: TRBV2; j_gene: TRBJ2-2; abundance: -; d_gene: -; CDR3nt: TGTGCCAGCAGTAAAAACACCGGGGAGCTGTTTTTT; CDR3aa: CASSKNTGELFF
v_gene: TRBV20-1; j_gene: TRBJ1-5; abundance: many; d_gene: TRBD1; CDR3nt: TGCAGTGCCAGAGTCCCCGAGGGGGCATGGAATCAGCCCCAGCATTTT; CDR3aa: CSARVPEGAWNQPQHF
v_gene: TRBV5-6; j_gene: TRBJ2-7; abundance: -; d_gene: TRBD2; CDR3nt: TGTGCCAGCAGCTTGGCGACTCCGGGACTAGGTTTCGAGCAGTACTTC; CDR3aa: CASSLATPGLGFEQYF
v_gene: TRBV12-5; j_gene: TRBJ1-5; abundance: many; d_gene: -; CDR3nt: TGTGCTAGTGGTTTGGTCCAGGGACGGAGCAATCAGCCCCAGCATTTT; CDR3aa: CASGLVQGRSNQPQHF
v_gene: TRBV10-3; j_gene: TRBJ2-5; abundance: many; d_gene: TRBD2; CDR3nt: TGTGCCATCAGTGACCCAGGACTAGAGGTGGCAGAGACCCAGTACTTC; CDR3aa: CAISDPGLEVAETQYF
v_gene: TRBV27; j_gene: TRBJ1-4; abundance: many; d_gene: -; CDR3nt: TGTGCCAGCAGCCCGTTCCGGGGGAGTGGGGAAAAACTGTTTTTT; CDR3aa: CASSPFRGSGEKLFF
v_gene: TRBV5-5; j_gene: TRBJ2-3; abundance: few; d_gene: -; CDR3nt: TGTGCCAGCAGCTTAACAATTGATACGCAGTATTTT; CDR3aa: CASSLTIDTQYF
v_gene: TRBV6-5; j_gene: TRBJ1-6; abundance: many; d_gene: -; CDR3nt: TGTGCCAGCAGTTCGGCCTTGGGTAATTCACCCCTCCACTTT; CDR3aa: CASSSALGNSPLHF
v_gene: TRBV5-1; j_gene: TRBJ1-1; abundance: many; d_gene: -; CDR3nt: TGCGCCAGCAGCTTGGGGTACGGGCAGAACACTGAAGCTTTCTTT; CDR3aa: CASSLGYGQNTEAFF